These 31 T cell receptor beta chains were all obtained from the same sample, sequenced in a study of blood T cells in healthy people across ages. Using a J-beta primer mix together with a sample-barcoded 5' primer, a second PCR was run for 7 to 11 cycles. From the 5' RACE reads, TCRdb called clonotypes with MiXCR, one entry per CDR3 protein. The repertoire holds over 1.5 million distinct CDR3 sequences, with 40% to 55% as singletons. Sample: blood. These TCRs come from a woman aged 40 to 50 in good health.

The chain is built from TRBV29-1 and TRBJ2-3; 8 bases agree with TRBD1. The length of the CDR3 is 14 residues. Germline V gene data show CDR1 as SQVTM and CDR2 as ANQGSEA. Trimming cost V 7 bases and J 0 bases; bases outside gene matches: 6. The CDR3 loop reads CSAVDRESTDTQYF. The CDR3 DNA follows: TGCAGCGCTGTGGACAGGGAGAGCACAGATACGCAGTATTTT.

V and J are TRBV21-1 and TRBJ2-7; the table names TRBD2, a call not compared with the DNA. TRBV21-1 is designated a pseudogene. This CDR3 has 11 amino acids. The CDR3 nucleotides are TGTGCCATCAGGGGCCTGAGAGAGCAGTACTTC. This translates into CAIRGLREQYF.

With respect to this clonotype: Relative to the germline gene, one junction end is altered; a read error may explain this. The chain joins TRBV4-3 to TRBJ2-7, with D perhaps TRBD1 or TRBD2 (5 bases each). This CDR3 is built from 19 residues. Germline loops: CDR1 LGHNA, CDR2 YSLEER. In nucleotides, the CDR3 is TGCGCCAACAGCCAACAACCACCGACAGCGAGGGTGTCCTCCTACGAGCAGTACTTC. Protein: CANSQQPPTARVSSYEQYF.

J is TRBJ2-1 and V is TRBV5-1; 8 bases agree with TRBD2. The CDR3 loop spans 14 amino acids. The J segment lost 10 bases and the V segment lost 6 bases, leaving 12 bases of the junction unmatched. Looked up from germline, CDR1 is SGHRS and CDR2 is YFSETQ. CDR3 sequence (DNA): TGCGCCAGCACTCGTTACCGCGGGGGGCGGGAGCAGTTCTTC. Protein product: CASTRYRGGREQFF.

The chain uses TRBV10-3 and TRBJ1-4; possibly TRBD1 for D (5 bases). Trimming left V 3 bases short and J 8 bases short, with 19 bases between. The germline V gene encodes CDR1 ENHRY and CDR2 SYGVKD. The CDR3 sequence is 16 residues long. The CDR3 is CAISDGPAGSREKLFF. The CDR3 bases are TGTGCCATCAGTGACGGACCCGCAGGGTCAAGGGAAAAACTGTTTTTT.

This clonotype was counted once. The junction departs from germline at one end; a sequencing error may be responsible. V is TRBV25-1 and J is TRBJ1-4; a possible D gene is TRBD1 (6 bases). In germline, CDR1 is MGHDK, CDR2 SYGVNS. CDR3 length equals 14 residues. The CDR3 here is CASSDYRVNETLFF. The DNA of the CDR3 is TGTGCCAGCAGTGATTACAGGGTTAATGAAACACTGTTTTTT.

CDR3 in DNA: TGTGCCAGCAGCATACCCCGGACAGGGGGATCGCAAGAGACCCAGTACTTC. Encoded protein: CASSIPRTGGSQETQYF. This chain uses TRBV28 with TRBJ2-5; 10 nucleotides agree with TRBD1. V shed 6 bases and J 2 bases; nucleotides not matched to a gene: 12. The germline V gene encodes CDR1 MDHEN and CDR2 SYDVKM. CDR3 length equals 17 residues.

In its sample, this clonotype was seen a few times. This chain links TRBV6-2 or TRBV6-3 with TRBJ2-7; tentative D call: TRBD1 (6 bases). This CDR3 region has 15 residues. V was pared by 8 bases and J by 5 bases, with 22 bases between. CDR1 and CDR2 (germline): MNHEY, SVGEGT. The CDR3 nucleotides read TGTGCCAGCCAGGCCTGGGCAACAGGGAGCCACGAGCAGTACTTC. It yields the protein CASQAWATGSHEQYF.

CDR3 DNA sequence: TGTGCCAGCAGCTTAGATCCTGGTAACTACGAGCAGTACTTC. Protein product: CASSLDPGNYEQYF. V gene TRBV11-2 combines with J gene TRBJ2-7; D is uncertain. The CDR3 runs to 14 residues. Trimming shortened V by 0 bases and J by 3 bases, and 9 bases separated the two germline ends. In germline, CDR1 is SGHAT, CDR2 FQNNGV. Looking up the rest from reference TRBV11-2 and TRBJ2-7 gives the full variable domain: EAGVAQSPRYKIIEKRQSVAFWCNPISGHATLYWYQQILGQGPKLLIQFQNNGVVDDSQLPKDRFSAERLKGVDSTLKIQPAKLEDSAVYLCASSLDPGNYEQYFGPGTRLTVT.

The chain joins TRBV4-1 to TRBJ2-5, with D uncertain. Between the trimmed V and J ends, which lost 2 bases and 3 bases, there was a span of 16 bases. The CDR3 is 16 amino acids. Germline V gene lookup returns CDR1 MGHRA and CDR2 YSYEKL. CDR3 DNA: TGCGCCAGCAGCCAAAGATTGACAACGAGGAAAGAGACCCAGTACTTC. Its protein is CASSQRLTTRKETQYF.

The chain links TRBV5-6 to TRBJ2-5, with D perhaps being TRBD1 or TRBD2 (6 bases each). The J call may be faulty, since TRBJ2-7 better matches the DNA end. Germline V CDR1 and CDR2: SGHDT, YYEEEE. The CDR3 covers 13 residues. This CDR3 reads CATYRDSPGEQYF. CDR3 in DNA: TGTGCCACATACAGGGACTCTCCGGGCGAGCAGTACTTC.

This sequence joins TRBV20-1 and TRBJ2-3, with 7 nucleotides matching TRBD1. Germline loops: CDR1 DFQATT, CDR2 SNEGSKA (reference sequence). This CDR3 is 15 amino acids long. The V gene end was trimmed by 3 bases and the J gene end by 1 base; junction bases not matched to a gene: 7. The CDR3 is CSASGFDRGTDTQYF. CDR3 coding DNA: TGCAGTGCTAGTGGTTTCGACAGGGGCACAGATACGCAGTATTTT.

On this clonotype: At one of its ends the junction is not consistent with the germline gene, which may arise from a read error. The chain recombines TRBV9 with TRBJ2-3; possibly TRBD1 for D (5 bases). The CDR3 is 13 amino acids. Germline V gene lookup returns CDR1 SGDLS and CDR2 YYNGEE. The CDR3 bases are TGTGCCAGCAGCGTAGTCAGCACAGGTACGCAGTATTTT. It encodes CASSVVSTGTQYF.

This chain links TRBV7-2 with TRBJ2-1; D possibly corresponds to TRBD2 (7 bases). The CDR3 has 16 residues. Deletions cut 5 bases from V and 4 bases from J, with 18 bases between. Germline-derived CDR1 and CDR2 are SGHTA and FQGNSA. The CDR3 nucleotides are TGTGCCAGCAGCGCCAGGGGCGGGGGAGCTTACAATGAGCAGTTCTTC. Its protein is CASSARGGGAYNEQFF.

This clonotype was counted a few times. The chain combines TRBV6-2 or TRBV6-3 with TRBJ2-5; D could derive from TRBD1 or TRBD2 (5 bases each). The end of the DNA fits TRBJ2-7 better, so the J call may be wrong. CDR1 MNHEY and CDR2 SVGEGT come from the germline V gene. The length of the CDR3 is 15 residues. DNA of the CDR3: TGTGCCAGCATCGACCCCCCGGGACGGGACTACGAGCAGTACTTC. This sequence encodes CASIDPPGRDYEQYF.

The chain joins TRBV20-1 to TRBJ2-3, with TRBD1 identical over 10 bases. Germline CDR1 is DFQATT and CDR2 is SNEGSKA (reference sequence). V lost 6 bases to trimming and J lost 5 bases; unmatched junction nucleotides: 11. This CDR3 has 15 amino acids. The CDR3 is CSAPPGQGWKDTQYF. The CDR3 bases are TGCAGTGCGCCGCCGGGACAGGGGTGGAAAGATACGCAGTATTTT.

The rearrangement uses TRBV28 and TRBJ1-2; 9 bases agree with TRBD1. V lost 4 bases to trimming and J lost 3 bases; unmatched junction nucleotides: 6. The length of the CDR3 is 15 residues. The V gene's germline CDR1 is MDHEN and CDR2 SYDVKM. The CDR3, as DNA: TGTGCCAGCAGTTCGACAGGGGGGGATTACTATGGCTACACCTTC. The encoded protein is CASSSTGGDYYGYTF.

V is TRBV3-1 and J is TRBJ2-3; possibly TRBD2 for D (6 bases). Trimming removed 0 bases from V and 4 bases from J, with 11 bases in between. The CDR3 consists of 15 residues. Germline V gene data show CDR1 as LGHDT and CDR2 as YNNKEL (reference sequence). The chain's CDR3 is CASSQDTPGADTQYF. CDR3 nucleotide sequence: TGTGCCAGCAGCCAAGATACTCCGGGGGCAGATACGCAGTATTTT.

This chain joins TRBV5-1 and TRBJ1-6; 7 bases are shared with TRBD1. Germline V CDR1 and CDR2: SGHRS, YFSETQ. The CDR3 is 16 residues long. With 5 bases clipped from V and 3 bases from J, the junction kept 8 bases outside the gene matches. The CDR3 region is CASREEGADYNSPLHF. In nucleotides, the CDR3 is TGCGCCAGCAGGGAGGAGGGGGCGGACTATAATTCACCCCTCCACTTT.

The V call is TRBV28, the J call TRBJ2-1; 9 nucleotides agree with TRBD2. The CDR3 extends over 16 amino acids. With 2 bases clipped from V and 8 bases from J, the junction kept 10 bases outside the gene matches. Per germline, CDR1 MDHEN and CDR2 SYDVKM. CDR3 region: CASSLIPSGAFDEQFF. The DNA of the CDR3 is TGTGCCAGCAGTTTAATTCCTAGCGGGGCTTTCGATGAGCAGTTCTTC.

This clonotype was detected a few times. The chain has TRBV28 and TRBJ2-7; TRBD1 aligns across 7 bases. The CDR3 is 12 amino acids. Germline trimming cut 6 bases from V and 5 bases from J; bases unmatched to any gene: 4. CDR1 and CDR2 from the germline V gene are MDHEN and SYDVKM. The DNA of the CDR3 is TGTGCCAGCAGAAGCGACAGGGACGAGCAGTACTTC. As protein: CASRSDRDEQYF.

The genes are TRBV7-9 and TRBJ2-1; TRBD2 matches 10 bases. This CDR3 has 16 residues. CDR1 is SEHNR, CDR2 FQNEAQ, per germline (reference sequence). The J segment lost 4 bases and the V segment lost 6 bases, leaving 9 bases of the junction unmatched. The CDR3 DNA follows: TGTGCCAGCAGGGCTCCTGGGACTAGCGAATACAATGAGCAGTTCTTC. Its translation is CASRAPGTSEYNEQFF.

This clonotype was counted only a few times. The chain has TRBV9 and TRBJ1-2; D remains unclear. CDR3 length: 15 amino acids. Trimming stripped 0 bases from V and 4 bases from J, with 13 bases between. Germline V gene lookup returns CDR1 SGDLS and CDR2 YYNGEE. The DNA of the CDR3 is TGTGCCAGCAGCGTAGCTGGATCGACTGGCTATGGCTACACCTTC. Residues: CASSVAGSTGYGYTF.

In its sample, this clonotype was seen a few times. The chain combines TRBV7-2 with TRBJ2-6, with D hard to call. Looked up from germline, CDR1 is SGHTA and CDR2 is FQGNSA. Trimming stripped 2 bases from V and 1 base from J, with 18 bases between. CDR3 length equals 19 residues. The CDR3: CASSLRRTLQTSGANVLTF. The CDR3 nucleotides are TGTGCCAGCAGCTTAAGACGGACGCTGCAAACGTCTGGGGCCAACGTCCTGACTTTC.

This clonotype was picked up a small number of times. The chain employs TRBV25-1 and TRBJ2-5; no reliable D call. The CDR3 is made up of 15 amino acids. V gave up 4 bases and J gave up 1 base, with 13 bases separating them. Germline values: CDR1 MGHDK, CDR2 SYGVNS. The CDR3 spells CASSVHGRSQETQYF. The CDR3 nucleotides read TGTGCCAGCAGTGTTCACGGACGGAGCCAAGAGACCCAGTACTTC.

For the CDR3, the DNA is TGTGCCAGCGCGGACAGGGTGTTACAGCCCCAGCATTTT. Residues: CASADRVLQPQHF. The V and J genes are TRBV12-3 or TRBV12-4 and TRBJ1-5; 8 bases are shared with TRBD1. The CDR3 has 13 amino acids. V shed 8 bases, J shed 7 bases, and the junction held 7 bases outside the gene matches.

As for this clonotype: At one end, the junction sequence differs from germline, possibly due to a read error. This chain uses TRBV5-1 with TRBJ2-7, with D possibly being TRBD1 or TRBD2 (5 bases each). The CDR3 has 15 residues. Germline assignment: CDR1 SGHRS and CDR2 YFSETQ. CDR3 sequence (DNA): TGCGCCGGCAGCCGAGGGACGGAGAAATCCTACGAGCAGTACTTC. Translated, it gives CAGSRGTEKSYEQYF. The variable domain in full, with the rest retrieved from reference TRBV5-1 and TRBJ2-7, is KAGVTQTPRYLIKTRGQQVTLSCSPISGHRSVSWYQQTPGQGLQFLFEYFSETQRNKGNFPGRFSGRQFSNSRSEMNVSTLELGDSALYLCAGSRGTEKSYEQYFGPGTRLTVT.

J is TRBJ1-2 and V is TRBV4-3; tentative D call: TRBD1 (5 bases). The V end lost 0 bases, the J end lost 2 bases, and 10 bases lay between the germline ends. Looked up from germline, CDR1 is LGHNA and CDR2 is YSLEER. The CDR3 has 15 residues. For the CDR3, the DNA is TGCGCCAGCAGCCAAGATGAGGGGTTCAACTATGGCTACACCTTC. This encodes CASSQDEGFNYGYTF.

For this clonotype: Without the conserved terminal phenylalanine or tryptophan, this CDR3 likely stems from a read error. The chain joins TRBV7-9 to TRBJ2-1; tentatively, D is TRBD2 (5 bases). The length of the CDR3 is 15 residues. Germline V CDR1 and CDR2: SEHNR, FQNEAQ (reference sequence). Between the trimmed V and J ends, which lost 5 bases and 8 bases, there was a span of 19 bases. The CDR3 coding sequence is TGTGCCAGCAGCATAGGATGGCGAGAGGGAGATGAGCAGTTCTCC. Amino acids: CASSIGWREGDEQFS.

The chain uses TRBV6-2 or TRBV6-3 and TRBJ2-3; possibly TRBD1 for D (5 bases). This CDR3 region has 15 residues. V lost 2 bases, J lost 5 bases, and 14 bases lay in between. The germline CDR1 and CDR2 sequences are MNHEY and SVGEGT. The CDR3 loop reads CASSYGQGHEDTQYF. As DNA, the CDR3 is TGTGCCAGCAGTTACGGGCAGGGCCATGAAGATACGCAGTATTTT.

With respect to this clonotype: One end of the junction fails to match germline, which may point to a read error. The chain has TRBV6-5 and TRBJ1-5; D not resolved. Germline values: CDR1 MNHEY, CDR2 SVGAGI. The CDR3 totals 15 residues. CDR3 in DNA: TGCGCCAGCAGCCGCGATGGGAATAGCAATCAGCCCCAGCATTTT. It yields the protein CASSRDGNSNQPQHF.